Only a few counts were recorded for the clone carrying this T cell receptor (beta chain). This specimen comes from a study of blood T cells in healthy people across ages. Study background: With template switching, about one barcoded beta molecule was captured per two T cells.

Per the germline V gene, CDR1 is SQVTM and CDR2 is ANQGSEA. The length of the CDR3 is 12 residues. With 6 bases removed from V and 5 bases from J, the gap between germline ends came to 13 bases. For the second PCR, which ran for about 7 to 11 cycles, a sample-barcoded 5' primer and a J-beta primer mix were used. TCRdb re-called the 5' RACE reads through MiXCR, storing one row per CDR3 protein. Here the sample spans more than 500,000 distinct CDR3 sequences, roughly a quarter being singletons. These data were also filed under a second study, of T cells of mothers and their children.

This receptor was identified in a boy younger than 10 in good health. This chain links TRBV29-1 with TRBJ1-1; a possible D gene is TRBD1 (5 bases). Sequencing input: blood. The CDR3 DNA follows: TGCAGCGTCTCCGGGGGGAGGACTGAAGCTTTCTTT. Translated: CSVSGGRTEAFF.